This record concerns one T cell receptor beta chain sequence. The antigen it recognizes is unknown. No base qualities exist here, and no much larger clone lies one base off it. This record comes from a study of blood T cell repertoires in COVID-19 (dated by TCRdb to 2019 to 2021). Concerning the study at large: Samples covering the acute and convalescent phases of COVID-19 were provided by collaborators in the United States, Italy and Spain. The prospective study material was composed of cDNA or gDNA derived from T cells, B-cell-depleted T cells, or PBMCs. Deeply sampled blood TCRbeta repertoires from subjects exposed to, actively infected with, or recovered from COVID-19 were included in the dataset. The repertoires were released in a freely available public database meant as a resource for research on the immune response to SARS-CoV-2. Samples were obtained from the ongoing ImmuneRACE study (first 160 participants) and from over 1,000 subjects provided by 6 global collaborators. Nearly every sample came with metadata listing a de-identified subject ID, COVID-19 status, age in years and sex. HLA class I and class II types, where available, came from metadata supplied by the sample provider rather than from assay-based typing. General study outcomes and caveats: The quantity of clinical and demographic metadata differed by source and by participant and was supplied without curation.

TCRbeta CDR3 regions were amplified from genomic DNA by means of the immunoSEQ Assay, a bias-controlled multiplex PCR. Under the source paper's analysis protocol: Within the assay, amplification of reference gene primers was used to estimate how many nucleated cells each sample contained. Sequence reads were collapsed and filtered to measure the absolute abundance of every unique TCRbeta CDR3 rearrangement. For each sample, productive Simpson clonality was calculated as the square root of Simpson's diversity index over productive rearrangements. Held by TCRdb, this immuneACCESS table contains in-frame sequences only and omits some clones. Under half of the omission traces to an unresolved V gene where checked; the cause of the rest is unknown. V, J and clone size are those of that table, while D and trimming were read from the DNA. The sample table records 85,000 to 95,000 clones; 75% to 90% of these occur just once. In total, the top ten clones hold roughly a sixth of the sample.

The collaborating institutions used their own protocols to collect whole blood in K2EDTA tubes. For TCRbeta analysis, collaborators shipped samples as frozen whole blood, isolated PBMCs, or DNA extracted from either of those sample types. Trimming removed 2 bases from V and 5 bases from J, leaving 16 bases between the germline ends. Including the terminal cysteine and phenylalanine, the CDR3 comprises 15 residues. Just CDR3 DNA is preserved here, 45 bases in frame from base 1. The germline V gene provides CDR1 SGHVS and CDR2 FQNEAQ. The TCR sequence derives from a woman aged 80 or over with acute or convalescent COVID-19. Material: peripheral blood. The V and J genes are TRBV7-8 and TRBJ2-7; the D gene identity is not certain. The CDR3 reads CASSLTDTGWDEQYF. The sequenced DNA is TGTGCCAGCAGCTTAACTGACACCGGTTGGGACGAGCAGTACTTC.